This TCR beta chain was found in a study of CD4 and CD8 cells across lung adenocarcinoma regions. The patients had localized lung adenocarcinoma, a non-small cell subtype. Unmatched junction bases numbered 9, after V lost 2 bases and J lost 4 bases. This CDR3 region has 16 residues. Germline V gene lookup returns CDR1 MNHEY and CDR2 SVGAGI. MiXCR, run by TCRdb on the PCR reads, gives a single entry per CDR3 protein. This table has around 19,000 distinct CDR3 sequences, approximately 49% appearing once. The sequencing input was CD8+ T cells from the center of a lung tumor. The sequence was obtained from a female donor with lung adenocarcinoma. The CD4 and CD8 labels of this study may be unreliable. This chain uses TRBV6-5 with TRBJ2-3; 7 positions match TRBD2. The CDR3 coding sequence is TGTGCCAGCAGTTACAGTGGTGCGGGAGACGCAGATACGCAGTATTTT. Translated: CASSYSGAGDADTQYF.